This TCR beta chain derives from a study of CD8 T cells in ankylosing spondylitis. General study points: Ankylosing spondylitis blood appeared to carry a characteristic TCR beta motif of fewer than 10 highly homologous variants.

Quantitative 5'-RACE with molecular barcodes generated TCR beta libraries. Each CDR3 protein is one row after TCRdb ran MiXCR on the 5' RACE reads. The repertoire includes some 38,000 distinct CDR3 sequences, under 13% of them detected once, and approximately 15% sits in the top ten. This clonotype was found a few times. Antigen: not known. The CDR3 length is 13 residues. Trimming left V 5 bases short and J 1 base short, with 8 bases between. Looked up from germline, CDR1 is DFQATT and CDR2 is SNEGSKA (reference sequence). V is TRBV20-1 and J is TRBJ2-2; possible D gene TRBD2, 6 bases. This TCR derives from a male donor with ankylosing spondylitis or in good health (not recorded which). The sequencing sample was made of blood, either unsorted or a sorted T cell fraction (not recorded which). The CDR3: CSAPSENTGELFF. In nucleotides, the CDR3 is TGCAGTGCTCCTAGCGAGAACACCGGGGAGCTGTTTTTT.